The clone carrying this T cell receptor beta chain was seen only a few times. Amplification of TCR alpha and beta CDR3 regions from RNA used iRepertoire nested multiplex PCR. TCRdb re-derived calls from the multiplex PCR reads in MiXCR, one entry per CDR3 protein. The table has 150,000 or so distinct CDR3 sequences, 39% seen once. This record belongs to a study of glioma-infiltrating T cells. The V gene's germline CDR1 is MGHRA and CDR2 YSYEKL. Trimming left V 2 bases short and J 4 bases short, with 14 bases between. This CDR3 comprises 15 residues. Specimen: glioma tissue, nonneoplastic brain tissue, or PBMCs (not recorded which). This rearrangement joins TRBV4-1 to TRBJ1-2; no firm D call. This clonotype originated in a human donor with low-grade glioma or glioblastoma, undergoing nonglioma brain surgery, or in good health (not recorded which). The CDR3 region is CASSQPFRQLYGYTF. CDR3 sequence (DNA): TGCGCCAGCAGCCAACCCTTTAGGCAGCTCTATGGCTACACCTTC.